This T cell receptor (beta chain) was sequenced during a study of OX40 agonist ivuxolimab in advanced cancers. Germline CDR1 and CDR2: SGHDT and YYEEEE. The CDR3 sequence is 15 residues long. V lost 4 bases and J 4 bases, leaving 14 bases between the germline ends. Produced via immunoSEQ multiplex PCR; TCRdb's table is partial and in-frame only. The table shows roughly 66,000 clones, with roughly 80% occurring only once. The V and J genes are TRBV5-6 and TRBJ1-4; D call uncertain. Source: CD4+ or CD8+ T cells sorted from blood, taken in a trial of the OX40 agonist ivuxolimab. This TCR was sampled from an adult with an advanced solid tumor such as melanoma, head and neck, liver or kidney cancer. The CDR3 DNA reads TGTGCCAGCAGCCTGGTCGCGGGATTTAATGAAAAACTGTTTTTT. This codes for CASSLVAGFNEKLFF. The whole variable domain, remainder taken from reference TRBV5-6 and TRBJ1-4, is DAGVTQSPTHLIKTRGQQVTLRCSPKSGHDTVSWYQQALGQGPQFIFQYYEEEERQRGNFPDRFSGHQFPNYSSELNVNALLLGDSALYLCASSLVAGFNEKLFFGSGTQLSVL.